The 14 T cell receptor beta chains listed next were all sequenced from one sample in a study of shared clonotypes between healthy human individuals. The table came from immunoSEQ multiplex PCR; TCRdb's copy has only in-frame clones and leaves some out. The repertoire has fewer than 650,000 clones, 60% to 85% of them found once; the top ten carry 10% to 15%. Input material: PBMCs. The receptors derive from a woman between 40 and 50 years old in good health. Some clones in this sample may be carry-over from other donors' samples.

V and J are TRBV7-9 and TRBJ2-5; 10 bases are shared with TRBD2. The CDR3 sequence is 18 residues long. V lost 3 bases and J lost 4; bases outside the gene matches: 14. Germline lookup yields CDR1 SEHNR and CDR2 FQNEAQ (reference sequence). The chain's CDR3 is CASSFFQLVSGRRETQYF. The CDR3 nucleotides read TGTGCCAGCAGCTTTTTCCAACTCGTTAGCGGGAGGAGAGAGACCCAGTACTTC.

This clone was recorded once. The CDR3 DNA follows: TGCGCCAGCAGCCAAGGTCTGTGGGAAAGAGACAATAGCAATCAGCCCCAGCATTTT. It encodes CASSQGLWERDNSNQPQHF. The rearrangement links TRBV4-1 to TRBJ1-5; D gene unclear. Germline CDR1 and CDR2: MGHRA and YSYEKL. V lost 1 base, J lost 0 bases, and 19 bases lay in between. The CDR3 is 19 residues long.

The chain recombines TRBV28 with TRBJ2-3; perhaps TRBD1 as D (6 bases). V lost 4 bases and J 2 bases, leaving 10 bases between the germline ends. The CDR3 has 14 amino acids. The germline V gene encodes CDR1 MDHEN and CDR2 SYDVKM. CDR3 coding DNA: TGTGCCAGCAGTTGGGACACAGACACAGATACGCAGTATTTT. Protein sequence: CASSWDTDTDTQYF. Based on the CDR3 plus reference TRBV28 and TRBJ2-3, the full variable domain is DVKVTQSSRYLVKRTGEKVFLECVQDMDHENMFWYRQDPGLGLRLIYFSYDVKMKEKGDIPEGYSVSREKKERFSLILESASTNQTSMYLCASSWDTDTDTQYFGPGTRLTVL.

The rearrangement joins TRBV28 to TRBJ1-4, with D tentatively TRBD1 (5 bases). Trimming took 7 bases from V and 3 from J, leaving 15 bases between them. CDR1 and CDR2 from the germline V gene are MDHEN and SYDVKM. CDR3 length: 15 amino acids. DNA of the CDR3: TGTGCCAGCACGCCGGGGACGCTTCCTAATGAAAAACTGTTTTTT. It yields the protein CASTPGTLPNEKLFF. The full variable domain, with the rest looked up from reference TRBV28 and TRBJ1-4, is DVKVTQSSRYLVKRTGEKVFLECVQDMDHENMFWYRQDPGLGLRLIYFSYDVKMKEKGDIPEGYSVSREKKERFSLILESASTNQTSMYLCASTPGTLPNEKLFFGSGTQLSVL.

The chain employs TRBV6-5 and TRBJ2-7; tentatively, D is TRBD2 (5 bases). The germline CDR1 and CDR2 sequences are MNHEY and SVGAGI. Deletions cut 2 bases from V and 1 base from J, with 12 bases between. The CDR3 extends over 15 amino acids. CDR3 nucleotides: TGTGCCAGCAGTTACGGTGGCGGGCGTTCCTACGAGCAGTACTTC. Protein sequence: CASSYGGGRSYEQYF.

The chain combines TRBV5-4 with TRBJ2-1; possibly TRBD1 for D (8 bases). The germline V gene has CDR1 SGHNT and CDR2 YYREEE (reference sequence). The CDR3 covers 16 residues. Deletions cut 4 bases from V and 10 bases from J, with 24 bases between. Written as DNA, the CDR3 is TGTGCCAGCAGCGACCCACAGGGGGGGTCGGTATGGGAGCAGTTCTTC. This gives the protein CASSDPQGGSVWEQFF.

The chain joins TRBV7-9 to TRBJ1-1; 7 nucleotides align to TRBD1. This CDR3 region has 14 residues. The V and J ends lost 5 bases and 4 bases, in that order; junction bases with no gene match: 7. The germline gives CDR1 SEHNR, CDR2 FQNEAQ (reference sequence). The CDR3 loop is CASSPTGSVTEAFF. The CDR3 nucleotides are TGTGCCAGCAGCCCGACAGGGTCGGTCACTGAAGCTTTCTTT.

The rearrangement uses TRBV11-2 and TRBJ2-2; TRBD2 matches 10 bases. CDR3 length equals 17 residues. V shed 7 bases and J 6 bases; nucleotides not matched to a gene: 14. The germline CDR1 and CDR2 sequences are SGHAT and FQNNGV. The CDR3 sequence is CASTWESAAGGPGELFF. CDR3 sequence (DNA): TGTGCCAGCACTTGGGAATCGGCAGCGGGAGGGCCCGGGGAGCTGTTTTTT.

Of note for this clone: Possible read error: a much larger clone is one base away. The chain has TRBV10-1 and TRBJ2-2; weak D call: TRBD2 (6 bases). Germline lookup yields CDR1 WNHNN and CDR2 SYGVQD (reference sequence). This CDR3 contains 14 residues. CDR3 region: CASSVGGNTGEPFF. CDR3 in DNA: TGCGCCAGCAGTGTCGGCGGGAACACCGGGGAGCCGTTTTTT.

V gene TRBV7-6 combines with J gene TRBJ2-5, with D perhaps matching TRBD1 or TRBD2 (5 bases each). Germline CDR1 is SGHVS and CDR2 is FNYEAQ. This CDR3 contains 13 residues. Trimming cost V 6 bases and J 5 bases, with 13 bases left between them. CDR3: CASSLRGAETQYF. CDR3 sequence (DNA): TGTGCCAGCAGTCTACGGGGCGCTGAGACCCAGTACTTC.

For the CDR3, the DNA is TGCGCCAGCAGCCTTTCCGGACTAGCGGGATTCTACGAGCAGTACTTC. The encoded protein is CASSLSGLAGFYEQYF. The chain uses TRBV5-1 and TRBJ2-7, with 12 bases matching TRBD2. V shed 4 bases and J 3 bases; nucleotides not matched to a gene: 8. The CDR3 totals 16 residues. CDR1 is SGHRS, CDR2 YFSETQ, per germline.

Concerning this clone itself: The junction shows a germline mismatch at one end, possibly a read error. Other DNA sequences in this specimen translate into the identical CDR3. The rearrangement uses TRBV29-1 and TRBJ2-5, with D unresolved. The CDR3 is 13 residues long. Germline lookup yields CDR1 SQVTM and CDR2 ANQGSEA. The CDR3 DNA reads as TGCAGCGTTGCCCTGACCGGGCGTGAGACTCAGTACTTC. Amino acid sequence: CSVALTGRETQYF.

This clone was seen a single time. This chain uses TRBV5-1 with TRBJ2-1; 9 bases map to TRBD1. V lost 2 bases, J lost 10 bases, and 13 bases stayed unmatched. Germline CDR1 and CDR2: SGHRS and YFSETQ. The CDR3 has 16 residues. Written as DNA, the CDR3 is TGCGCCAGCAGCTTACAAACAGGGGGCGGTAGGAGCGAGCAGTTCTTC. Translation: CASSLQTGGGRSEQFF.

This clone came up once. The J gene is TRBJ2-1, the V gene TRBV27; no reliable D call. Deletions cut 3 bases from V and 7 bases from J, with 7 bases between. Germline loops: CDR1 MNHEY, CDR2 SMNVEV (reference sequence). The length of the CDR3 is 12 residues. CDR3 protein: CASSLVENEQFF. The CDR3 nucleotides read TGTGCCAGCAGTTTGGTCGAGAATGAGCAGTTCTTC.